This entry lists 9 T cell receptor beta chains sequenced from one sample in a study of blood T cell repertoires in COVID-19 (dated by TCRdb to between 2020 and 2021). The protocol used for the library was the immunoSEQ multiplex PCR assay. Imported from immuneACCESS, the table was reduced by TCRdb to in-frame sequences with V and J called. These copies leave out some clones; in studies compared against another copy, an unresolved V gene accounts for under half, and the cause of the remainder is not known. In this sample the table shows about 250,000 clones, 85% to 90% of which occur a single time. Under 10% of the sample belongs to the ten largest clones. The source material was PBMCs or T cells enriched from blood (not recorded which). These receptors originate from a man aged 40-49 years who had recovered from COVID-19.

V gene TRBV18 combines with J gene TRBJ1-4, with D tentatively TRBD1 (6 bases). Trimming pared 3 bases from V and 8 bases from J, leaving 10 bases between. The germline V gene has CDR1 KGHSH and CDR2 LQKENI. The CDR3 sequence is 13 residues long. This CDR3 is CASSPQDREKLFF. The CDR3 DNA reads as TGTGCCAGCTCACCTCAGGACAGAGAAAAACTGTTTTTT.

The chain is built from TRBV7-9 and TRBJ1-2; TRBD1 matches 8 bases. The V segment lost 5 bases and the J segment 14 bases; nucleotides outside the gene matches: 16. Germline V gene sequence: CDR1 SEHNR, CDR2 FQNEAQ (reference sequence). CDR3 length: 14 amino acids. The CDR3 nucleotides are TGTGCCAGCAGCATGACAGGGGACGGCGTCCCCGGGACCTTC. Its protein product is CASSMTGDGVPGTF.

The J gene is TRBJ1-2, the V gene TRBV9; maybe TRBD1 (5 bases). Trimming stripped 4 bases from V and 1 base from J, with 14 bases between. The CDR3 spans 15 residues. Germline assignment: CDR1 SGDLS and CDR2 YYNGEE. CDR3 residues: CASSTHGQDNYGYTF. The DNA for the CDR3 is TGTGCCAGCAGCACACACGGACAAGATAACTATGGCTACACCTTC.

The CDR3 spells CASSRGGDEKLFF. CDR3 DNA sequence: TGTGCCAGCTCAAGGGGTGGCGATGAAAAACTGTTTTTT. V usage is TRBV18 and J usage is TRBJ1-4, with a possible D match to TRBD1 (5 bases). CDR1 KGHSH and CDR2 LQKENI come from the germline V gene. This CDR3 spans 13 amino acids. Trimming took off 5 bases at V and 6 bases at J, with 10 bases between the two ends.

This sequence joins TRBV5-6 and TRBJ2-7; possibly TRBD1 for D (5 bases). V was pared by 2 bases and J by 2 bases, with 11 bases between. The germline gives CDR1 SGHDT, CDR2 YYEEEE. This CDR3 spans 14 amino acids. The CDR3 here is CASSLLDTTYEQYF. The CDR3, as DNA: TGTGCCAGCAGCTTACTGGACACCACCTACGAGCAGTACTTC.

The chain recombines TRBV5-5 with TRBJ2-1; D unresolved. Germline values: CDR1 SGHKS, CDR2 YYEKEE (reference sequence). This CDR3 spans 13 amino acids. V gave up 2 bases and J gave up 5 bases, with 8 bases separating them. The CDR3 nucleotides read TGTGCCAGCAGCTTACCGGTAGACAATGAGCAGTTCTTC. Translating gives CASSLPVDNEQFF. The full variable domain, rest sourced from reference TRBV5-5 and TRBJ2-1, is DAGVTQSPTHLIKTRGQQVTLRCSPISGHKSVSWYQQVLGQGPQFIFQYYEKEERGRGNFPDRFSARQFPNYSSELNVNALLLGDSALYLCASSLPVDNEQFFGPGTRLTVL.

CDR3 coding DNA: TGTGCCAGCAGCCTCAGGGGGAATGGCAATCAGCCCCAGCATTTT. Residues: CASSLRGNGNQPQHF. The chain carries TRBV7-2 and TRBJ1-5, with 7 bases fitting TRBD1. The CDR3 is made up of 15 amino acids. From germline, CDR1 is SGHTA and CDR2 FQGNSA. The J segment lost 2 bases and the V segment lost 5 bases, leaving 6 bases of the junction unmatched.

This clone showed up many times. This CDR3 reads CASSVGGGAVEPQHF. The CDR3 nucleotides read TGTGCCAGCAGCGTAGGTGGGGGGGCGGTGGAGCCCCAGCATTTT. The chain employs TRBV9 and TRBJ1-5; perhaps TRBD1 as D (6 bases). The germline CDR1 and CDR2 sequences are SGDLS and YYNGEE. The CDR3 runs to 15 residues. V lost 0 bases and J 8 bases, leaving 15 bases between the germline ends.

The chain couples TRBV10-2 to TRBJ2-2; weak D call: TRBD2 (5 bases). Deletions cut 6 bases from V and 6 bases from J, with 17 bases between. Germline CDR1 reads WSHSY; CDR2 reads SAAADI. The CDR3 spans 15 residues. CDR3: CASRLVAGVAGELFF. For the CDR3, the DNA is TGCGCCAGCAGGTTGGTTGCGGGTGTCGCCGGGGAGCTGTTTTTT.